These 17 T cell receptor beta chains originate from one sample sequenced in a study of blood T cells in healthy people across ages. Using a J-beta primer mix together with a sample-barcoded 5' primer, a second PCR was run for roughly 7 to 11 cycles. TCRdb called the 5' RACE reads again in MiXCR, with one record for every CDR3 protein. The table includes roughly 1.4 million distinct CDR3 sequences, roughly 64% detected once. The sample consisted of blood. The receptor set was obtained from a man aged 18 to 30 in good health.

The chain couples TRBV6-1 to TRBJ1-2; 9 positions match TRBD1. V lost 10 bases, J lost 8 bases, and 5 bases stayed unmatched. The CDR3 is 11 residues long. CDR1 and CDR2 from the germline V gene are MNHNS and SASEGT. CDR3 residues: CAIRTGEGYTF. CDR3 nucleotide sequence: TGTGCCATCCGGACAGGGGAGGGCTACACCTTC.

The gene calls are TRBV2 and TRBJ2-1; TRBD2 matches 16 bases. Per germline, CDR1 SNHLY and CDR2 FYNNEI. The trim removed 6 bases at V and 7 bases at J, leaving 3 bases unmatched. The CDR3 is 15 residues long. CDR3 protein: CASRRGLAGGNEQFF. CDR3 DNA: TGTGCCAGCAGGCGGGGACTAGCGGGAGGGAATGAGCAGTTCTTC.

V and J are TRBV14 and TRBJ1-2; a weak D match, TRBD1 (6 bases). The CDR3 is 14 amino acids. The V end was cut by 2 bases, the J end by 3 bases, with 10 bases between. From germline, CDR1 is SGHDN and CDR2 FVKESK. The CDR3 bases are TGTGCCAGCAGCCAAAGGACAGCAGACTATGGCTACACCTTC. It encodes CASSQRTADYGYTF.

This clonotype came up a few times. The chain is built from TRBV6-2 or TRBV6-3 and TRBJ2-7; D tentatively fits TRBD1 or TRBD2 (5 bases each). V gave up 4 bases and J gave up 2 bases, with 12 bases separating them. Germline values: CDR1 MNHEY, CDR2 SVGEGT. The CDR3 totals 14 residues. Written as DNA, the CDR3 is TGTGCCAGCAGTTTCGGGACCGAAGCCTACGAGCAGTACTTC. Translation gives CASSFGTEAYEQYF.

The V gene is TRBV7-8, the J gene TRBJ1-6; D possibly corresponds to TRBD1 (6 bases). Germline V lookup: CDR1 SGHVS, CDR2 FQNEAQ. The CDR3 contains 14 residues. Trimming left V 5 bases short and J 7 bases short, with 12 bases between. CDR3 sequence reads: CASSLTGFNSPLHF. DNA of the CDR3: TGTGCCAGCAGCCTGACAGGATTCAATTCACCCCTCCACTTT.

J is TRBJ2-3 and V is TRBV10-3; TRBD2 matches 15 bases. Per germline, CDR1 ENHRY and CDR2 SYGVKD. The CDR3 sequence is 20 residues long. After removal of 8 bases from V and 3 bases from J, the junction contained 18 bases not matched to a gene. This chain's CDR3 is CAIRRGEGLAGGLRTDTQYF. The DNA for the CDR3 is TGTGCCATCCGCCGCGGTGAAGGACTAGCGGGAGGGCTAAGGACAGATACGCAGTATTTT.

This chain links TRBV5-1 with TRBJ2-7, with D perhaps TRBD1 (5 bases). V gave up 3 bases and J gave up 5 bases, with 9 bases separating them. The CDR3 loop spans 12 amino acids. The germline V gene has CDR1 SGHRS and CDR2 YFSETQ. The CDR3 DNA is TGCGCCAGCAGCTCCCGACAGAACGAGCAGTACTTC. Translating gives CASSSRQNEQYF.

The genes are TRBV4-2 and TRBJ1-1, with 7 bases matching TRBD1. Trimming took 7 bases from V and 7 from J; bases not matched to a gene: 3. Germline-derived CDR1 and CDR2 are LGHNA and YNFKEQ. The CDR3 is 11 amino acids. Written as DNA, the CDR3 is TGTGCCAGCATAGGGACAGTTGAAGCTTTCTTT. It encodes CASIGTVEAFF.

This clonotype occurred a few times. The gene calls are TRBV7-8 and TRBJ2-3; 7 nucleotides align to TRBD2. The CDR3 spans 13 residues. Trimming cost V 5 bases and J 6 bases; bases outside gene matches: 5. Germline assignment: CDR1 SGHVS and CDR2 FQNEAQ. CDR3 sequence reads: CASSSGVLDTQYF. CDR3 nucleotides: TGTGCCAGCAGCAGCGGGGTGTTGGATACGCAGTATTTT.

The chain joins TRBV24-1 to TRBJ2-5; TRBD1 matches at 7 bases. CDR1 is KGHDR and CDR2 is SFDVKD in the germline V gene. The V and J ends lost 0 bases and 11 bases, in that order; junction bases with no gene match: 14. The CDR3 length is 16 residues. In nucleotides, the CDR3 is TGTGCCACCAGTGATTTGGGTAGGGGGCAAAACAATGAGCAGTACTTC. Residues: CATSDLGRGQNNEQYF.

The chain carries TRBV20-1 and TRBJ1-2; no reliable D call. Germline CDR1 is DFQATT and CDR2 is SNEGSKA (reference sequence). The CDR3 length is 11 residues. CDR3 region: CSVEGRDGYTF. The CDR3 DNA is TGCAGCGTCGAGGGAAGGGATGGCTACACCTTC.

The V gene is TRBV7-8, the J gene TRBJ1-1, with 9 bases lining up with TRBD1. The CDR3 covers 15 residues. Trimming took 2 bases from V and 4 from J; bases not matched to a gene: 5. Germline loops: CDR1 SGHVS, CDR2 FQNEAQ. The chain's CDR3 is CASSLSADRGTEAFF. CDR3 DNA sequence: TGTGCCAGCAGCTTATCAGCGGACAGGGGCACTGAAGCTTTCTTT.

This chain uses TRBV4-2 with TRBJ1-3; 7 positions agree with TRBD1. CDR1 is LGHNA and CDR2 is YNFKEQ in the germline V gene. The length of the CDR3 is 15 residues. The trim removed 3 bases at V and 4 bases at J, leaving 6 bases unmatched. The CDR3 protein is CASSQTRDSGNTIYF. The CDR3, as DNA: TGTGCCAGCAGCCAGACCCGGGACAGCGGAAACACCATATATTTT.

V is TRBV5-1 and J is TRBJ2-2; 9 bases are a match to TRBD1. V lost 5 bases and J lost 3; bases outside the gene matches: 5. Germline CDR1 reads SGHRS; CDR2 reads YFSETQ. This CDR3 spans 15 amino acids. CDR3 residues: CASRYRGQDTGELFF. In DNA form, the CDR3 reads TGCGCCAGCAGGTACAGGGGGCAAGACACCGGGGAGCTGTTTTTT.

The chain is built from TRBV20-1 and TRBJ2-6; D might be TRBD1 (5 bases). CDR1 is DFQATT, CDR2 SNEGSKA, per germline (reference sequence). The ends were cut back, 5 bases at V and 2 bases at J, with 10 bases in the middle. This CDR3 spans 14 amino acids. The CDR3 region is CSAPSTAGANVLTF. CDR3 nucleotide sequence: TGCAGTGCTCCGTCGACAGCTGGGGCCAACGTCCTGACTTTC.

V usage is TRBV27 and J usage is TRBJ2-3, with D unresolved. This CDR3 comprises 15 residues. The V end was cut by 3 bases, the J end by 0 bases, with 10 bases between. Germline V lookup: CDR1 MNHEY, CDR2 SMNVEV (reference sequence). The CDR3 reads CASSLIEDSTDTQYF. In DNA form, the CDR3 reads TGTGCCAGCAGTTTGATTGAGGACAGCACAGATACGCAGTATTTT.

This clonotype has a handful of counts. The rearrangement links TRBV20-1 to TRBJ2-5; either TRBD1 or TRBD2 may supply D (5 bases each). This CDR3 comprises 13 residues. The V gene's germline CDR1 is DFQATT and CDR2 SNEGSKA (reference sequence). V shed 6 bases and J shed 2 bases, with 13 bases lying between them. The CDR3 is CSAPRDGQETQYF. For the CDR3, the DNA is TGCAGTGCACCCCGGGACGGTCAAGAGACCCAGTACTTC.